This T cell receptor beta chain stems from a study of blood T cell repertoires in COVID-19. In the authors' workflow: Amplification with reference gene primers provided the estimates of nucleated cell counts. TCRdb's copy holds only in-frame clones and misses some; the assay was immunoSEQ multiplex PCR. V and J calls and clone size follow that table, whereas D and trimming were derived from the DNA. The data show almost 250,000 clones, roughly 86% seen once. This TCR derives from a woman aged 60-75 years who had recovered from COVID-19. Sequenced material: peripheral blood.

DNA for the CDR3: TGTGCCAGCACCGGGACATCAAGTGGCTACACCTTC. This encodes CASTGTSSGYTF. V and J are TRBV19 and TRBJ1-2; possible D gene TRBD1, 6 bases. CDR1 and CDR2 from the germline V gene are LNHDA and SQIVND (reference sequence). Deletions cut 9 bases from V and 7 bases from J, with 15 bases between. CDR3 size: 12 residues.